What follows are 27 T cell receptor beta chains derived from one specimen sequenced in a study of T cell responses to AZD1222 COVID-19 vaccine. Sequenced by immunoSEQ multiplex PCR; TCRdb stores in-frame clones only, minus some. Of about 85,000 clones listed, roughly nine tenths are singletons. The sample consisted of peripheral blood, taken on day 0 of AZD1222 vaccination. The receptors were sampled from an adult in good health.

This sequence joins TRBV29-1 and TRBJ2-7; D may match TRBD1 or TRBD2 (6 bases each). Germline CDR1 SQVTM, CDR2 ANQGSEA. This CDR3 region has 14 residues. Deletions cut 3 bases from V and 2 bases from J, with 14 bases between. CDR3: CSVESGGGPYEQYF. For the CDR3, the DNA is TGCAGCGTTGAGAGTGGAGGGGGACCCTACGAGCAGTACTTC.

This clone has just a few counts. The gene calls are TRBV19 and TRBJ2-7; D remains unclear. This CDR3 is built from 15 residues. Trimming pared 5 bases from V and 0 bases from J, leaving 14 bases between. CDR1 and CDR2 from the germline V gene are LNHDA and SQIVND (reference sequence). CDR3 in DNA: TGTGCCAGTAGTCCCAACGAATCCCCCTCCTACGAGCAGTACTTC. Protein: CASSPNESPSYEQYF.

This chain uses TRBV19 with TRBJ1-1; 8 nucleotides match TRBD1. The CDR3 is 14 residues long. The germline V gene has CDR1 LNHDA and CDR2 SQIVND (reference sequence). The V and J ends lost 3 bases and 0 bases, in that order; junction bases with no gene match: 0. In DNA form, the CDR3 reads TGTGCCAGTAGTATGGGACAGGTGAACACTGAAGCTTTCTTT. This gives the protein CASSMGQVNTEAFF.

This clone has only a few counts. The rearrangement joins TRBV5-4 to TRBJ2-3; tentatively, D is TRBD2 (6 bases). V lost 5 bases, J lost 2 bases, and 12 bases lay in between. Germline CDR1 is SGHNT and CDR2 is YYREEE (reference sequence). CDR3 size: 14 residues. The CDR3 nucleotides read TGTGCCAGCAGGGTGGGGGGAACCACAGATACGCAGTATTTT. It translates to CASRVGGTTDTQYF.

The chain links TRBV21-1 to TRBJ1-6. TRBV21-1 is deemed a pseudogene. The CDR3 has 17 amino acids. DNA for the CDR3: TGTGCCAGCAGCAAATTTTACAATCCCTTTTCGGATTCACCCCTCCACTTT. This encodes CASSKFYNPFSDSPLHF.

V is TRBV2 and J is TRBJ2-7, with a tentative D call TRBD2 (5 bases). V dropped 7 bases and J dropped 0 bases, with 16 bases sitting between them. The CDR3 sequence is 15 residues long. Germline CDR1 reads SNHLY; CDR2 reads FYNNEI. CDR3 nucleotide sequence: TGTGCCAGCACCAAAGAGGGTCAGTTCTCCTACGAGCAGTACTTC. This sequence encodes CASTKEGQFSYEQYF.

This clone appeared once. The V and J genes are TRBV10-2 and TRBJ2-7; D is undetermined. The germline CDR1 and CDR2 sequences are WSHSY and SAAADI. This CDR3 has 14 residues. V lost 3 bases and J 2 bases, leaving 11 bases between the germline ends. The CDR3 sequence is CASSDRTQAYEQYF. For the CDR3, the DNA is TGCGCCAGCAGTGACCGGACCCAAGCCTACGAGCAGTACTTC.

The chain employs TRBV7-2 and TRBJ2-3; 9 bases agree with TRBD2. This CDR3 contains 17 residues. Losses at the gene ends were 1 base for V and 2 bases for J; bases not matched to a gene: 7. Germline V gene lookup returns CDR1 SGHTA and CDR2 FQGNSA. The CDR3 region is CASSLVAAGGPTDTQYF. CDR3 nucleotides: TGTGCCAGCAGCTTAGTAGCAGCGGGAGGCCCCACAGATACGCAGTATTTT.

V gene TRBV18 combines with J gene TRBJ2-5; no reliable D call. The CDR3 spans 14 residues. Germline CDR1 reads KGHSH; CDR2 reads LQKENI. V gave up 4 bases and J gave up 0 bases, with 9 bases separating them. In nucleotides, the CDR3 is TGTGCCAGCTCACAAGGACGGTACCAAGAGACCCAGTACTTC. It is translated as CASSQGRYQETQYF.

V gene TRBV7-8 combines with J gene TRBJ2-5, with 7 nucleotides matching TRBD1. The length of the CDR3 is 16 residues. The germline gives CDR1 SGHVS, CDR2 FQNEAQ. The J segment lost 4 bases and the V segment lost 2 bases, leaving 10 bases of the junction unmatched. The CDR3 bases are TGTGCCAGCAGCTTACGAGACAGGGAGCGTAGAGAGACCCAGTACTTC. Protein product: CASSLRDRERRETQYF.

The chain recombines TRBV7-9 with TRBJ1-1; D is unclear. The germline gives CDR1 SEHNR, CDR2 FQNEAQ (reference sequence). V dropped 5 bases and J dropped 5 bases, with 21 bases sitting between them. CDR3 size: 16 residues. The CDR3 bases are TGTGCCAGCAGCGCCATTGTTAGCCGGGGTTGGACTGAAGCTTTCTTT. It translates to CASSAIVSRGWTEAFF.

The chain is built from TRBV28 and TRBJ1-5; TRBD1 agrees at 8 bases. The J segment lost 6 bases and the V segment lost 4 bases, leaving 14 bases of the junction unmatched. The CDR3 contains 17 residues. CDR1 is MDHEN, CDR2 SYDVKM, per germline. The CDR3 here is CASSSLGQGLKGQPQHF. The DNA of the CDR3 is TGTGCCAGCAGTTCCCTAGGACAGGGACTGAAGGGTCAGCCCCAGCATTTT.

This chain connects TRBV6-2 or TRBV6-3 to TRBJ2-1; 10 nucleotides line up with TRBD2. J was trimmed by 10 bases and V by 0 bases; bases with no gene match: 21. This CDR3 is built from 20 residues. Looked up from germline, CDR1 is MNHEY and CDR2 is SVGEGT. The chain's CDR3 is CASSYSVSGTSASSTTEQFF. The CDR3 DNA reads TGTGCCAGCAGTTACTCGGTCTCCGGGACTAGCGCATCCTCCACCACGGAGCAGTTCTTC.

The table lists this clone with a count of one. The chain carries TRBV28 and TRBJ1-1; tentative D call: TRBD1 (5 bases). Germline V gene data show CDR1 as MDHEN and CDR2 as SYDVKM. The CDR3 length is 17 residues. V was shortened by 7 bases and J by 0 bases, with 21 bases between the two germline ends. The CDR3 spells CASTEHEGTWMNTEAFF. The CDR3 nucleotides read TGTGCCAGCACTGAGCATGAAGGGACGTGGATGAACACTGAAGCTTTCTTT.

The chain has TRBV11-3 and TRBJ2-2; D not resolved. Deletions cut 7 bases from V and 2 bases from J, with 5 bases between. CDR1 is SGHNT and CDR2 is YENEEA in the germline V gene. The CDR3 has 12 residues. CDR3 coding DNA: TGTGCCAGCAAATCCAACACCGGGGAGCTGTTTTTT. Its translation: CASKSNTGELFF.

The chain combines TRBV27 with TRBJ2-1, with D perhaps matching TRBD1 or TRBD2 (6 bases each). Germline V CDR1 and CDR2: MNHEY, SMNVEV (reference sequence). Trimming stripped 5 bases from V and 7 bases from J, with 18 bases between. The CDR3 runs to 15 residues. Here the CDR3 DNA reads TGTGCCAGCAGTCCCTCTTGGGGGGCAGGGAATGAGCAGTTCTTC. It is translated as CASSPSWGAGNEQFF.

A few counts support this clone. This chain connects TRBV6-1 to TRBJ2-1; D is unresolved. Germline V lookup: CDR1 MNHNS, CDR2 SASEGT. The V gene lost 2 bases and the J gene lost 3 bases, with 14 bases spanning the gap. This CDR3 has 16 residues. As DNA, the CDR3 is TGTGCCAGCAGTGAATTGGGATCTACCTACTACAATGAGCAGTTCTTC. Its protein is CASSELGSTYYNEQFF.

As for this clone: The sample holds other DNA sequences that translate to the same CDR3. The chain recombines TRBV2 with TRBJ2-1, with 11 nucleotides matching TRBD1. CDR1 is SNHLY, CDR2 FYNNEI, per germline. The CDR3 has 13 amino acids. The V gene end was trimmed by 6 bases and the J gene end by 7 bases; junction bases not matched to a gene: 2. CDR3 sequence (DNA): TGTGCCAGCAGGGGACAGGGGGGTAATGAGCAGTTCTTC. Protein sequence: CASRGQGGNEQFF. Full variable domain (missing parts from reference TRBV2 and TRBJ2-1): EPEVTQTPSHQVTQMGQEVILRCVPISNHLYFYWYRQILGQKVEFLVSFYNNEISEKSEIFDDQFSVERPDGSNFTLKIRSTKLEDSAMYFCASRGQGGNEQFFGPGTRLTVL.

This sequence joins TRBV10-3 and TRBJ2-7; D gene unclear. V lost 0 bases, J lost 6 bases, and 9 bases lay in between. Germline CDR1 ENHRY, CDR2 SYGVKD. The CDR3 is 13 residues long. CDR3 bases: TGTGCCATCAGTGAGTCCCCCGCTTCCGAGCAGTACTTC. Its protein product is CAISESPASEQYF.

CDR3 DNA sequence: TGTGCCAGTAGTGCCGGACAGGTGGGGGACACTGAAGCTTTCTTT. It translates to CASSAGQVGDTEAFF. The gene calls are TRBV19 and TRBJ1-1; TRBD1 matches 7 bases. Germline V lookup: CDR1 LNHDA, CDR2 SQIVND (reference sequence). V trimming: 5 bases; J trimming: 3 bases; junction bases outside the gene matches: 9. The CDR3 is 15 residues long.

The rearrangement links TRBV9 to TRBJ2-7, with 9 bases matching TRBD1. After removal of 3 bases from V and 2 bases from J, the junction contained 6 bases not matched to a gene. This CDR3 spans 15 amino acids. The germline CDR1 and CDR2 sequences are SGDLS and YYNGEE. The CDR3: CASSAGQGSPYEQYF. The CDR3 coding sequence is TGTGCCAGCAGCGCCGGACAGGGGTCCCCCTACGAGCAGTACTTC.

This chain uses TRBV28 with TRBJ1-3; the D gene is possibly TRBD1 (6 bases). V lost 6 bases and J 0 bases, leaving 12 bases between the germline ends. This CDR3 region has 15 residues. Per germline, CDR1 MDHEN and CDR2 SYDVKM. The CDR3 loop reads CASSFNRASGNTIYF. The CDR3 nucleotides are TGTGCCAGCAGCTTTAACAGGGCCTCTGGAAACACCATATATTTT.

This clone is a singleton in its sample. CDR3 protein: CASSLPGNNQPQHF. As DNA, the CDR3 is TGCGCCAGCAGCCTCCCCGGGAACAATCAGCCCCAGCATTTT. The V gene is TRBV4-1, the J gene TRBJ1-5, with unresolved D. This CDR3 has 14 amino acids. Germline lookup yields CDR1 MGHRA and CDR2 YSYEKL. Trimming took off 4 bases at V and 3 bases at J, with 10 bases between the two ends.

The chain combines TRBV7-2 with TRBJ2-7; 9 bases align to TRBD2. The CDR3 is 15 residues long. The germline gives CDR1 SGHTA, CDR2 FQGNSA. Trimming removed 5 bases from V and 4 bases from J; junction bases left unmatched: 9. CDR3: CASSPGLAGSYEQYF. The CDR3 DNA is TGTGCCAGCAGCCCTGGTCTAGCGGGATCATACGAGCAGTACTTC.

This rearrangement joins TRBV3-1 (or the pseudogene TRBV3-2) to TRBJ2-1; 8 bases line up with TRBD2. The germline gives CDR1 LGHDT, CDR2 YNNKEL (reference sequence). This CDR3 has 17 residues. V lost 1 base to trimming and J lost 0 bases; unmatched junction nucleotides: 5. This CDR3 reads CASSQGVGGASYNEQFF. In DNA, the CDR3 is TGTGCCAGCAGCCAAGGGGTCGGGGGGGCCTCCTACAATGAGCAGTTCTTC.

This clone was seen a few times. The gene calls are TRBV28 and TRBJ2-7; 10 bases agree with TRBD2. CDR3 size: 15 residues. Germline CDR1 is MDHEN and CDR2 is SYDVKM. V dropped 6 bases and J dropped 0; count of bases not matched to a gene: 5. The CDR3 region is CASSQRTSGSYEQYF. In DNA form, the CDR3 reads TGTGCCAGCAGCCAAAGGACTAGCGGCTCCTACGAGCAGTACTTC.

The V and J genes are TRBV27 and TRBJ1-6; D is uncertain. The CDR3 is 12 residues long. Germline CDR1 reads MNHEY; CDR2 reads SMNVEV (reference sequence). The ends were cut back, 8 bases at V and 9 bases at J, with 11 bases in the middle. CDR3 nucleotides: TGTGCCAGCGCTCCGACAACTTCACCCCTCCACTTT. Amino acid sequence: CASAPTTSPLHF.